These 11 T cell receptor beta chains came from one sample sequenced in a study of circulating CD8 cells and anti-PD-1 response in melanoma. TCR libraries were prepared from 15 ng of total RNA with the QIAseq Immune Repertoire TCR panel. TCRdb reprocessed the reads via MiXCR and lists one record per CDR3 protein. Among about 440 distinct CDR3 sequences listed, under 12% were seen once. Live CD3+CD8+TCRalphabeta+ cells were sorted into four subsets by PD-1 and/or TIGIT. The starting material was CD8+ T cells from PBMCs, obtained at baseline or after one month of anti-PD-1 therapy (not recorded which). These receptors all come from a human donor with melanoma.

By sample fraction, this clonotype is large. This rearrangement joins TRBV28 to TRBJ2-7; 8 nucleotides agree with TRBD1. The germline V gene encodes CDR1 MDHEN and CDR2 SYDVKM. The CDR3 sequence is 14 residues long. The V segment lost 5 bases and the J segment 2 bases; nucleotides outside the gene matches: 5. CDR3 coding DNA: TGTGCCAGCAGTCCCGGGACAGGAACCTACGAGCAGTACTTC. Its protein product is CASSPGTGTYEQYF. The full variable domain, its missing parts supplied by reference TRBV28 and TRBJ2-7, is DVKVTQSSRYLVKRTGEKVFLECVQDMDHENMFWYRQDPGLGLRLIYFSYDVKMKEKGDIPEGYSVSREKKERFSLILESASTNQTSMYLCASSPGTGTYEQYFGPGTRLTVT.

This clonotype is labeled as medium-sized. This chain links TRBV7-3 with TRBJ2-1; TRBD1 aligns across 7 bases. Trimming took 5 bases from V and 4 from J; bases not matched to a gene: 8. CDR1 is SGHTA, CDR2 FQGTGA, per germline. This CDR3 has 15 amino acids. The CDR3 loop is CASSRGGRAYNEQFF. As DNA, the CDR3 is TGTGCCAGCAGCCGAGGGGGCAGGGCGTACAATGAGCAGTTCTTC.

In its sample, this clonotype ranks as medium-sized (0.01 to 0.1%). The rearrangement links TRBV27 to TRBJ2-1, with 8 positions matching TRBD2. The CDR3 extends over 13 amino acids. Germline V lookup: CDR1 MNHEY, CDR2 SMNVEV (reference sequence). The V segment lost 5 bases and the J segment 9 bases; nucleotides outside the gene matches: 6. CDR3 in DNA: TGTGCCAGCAGTCCGACTAGCGTGGGTGAGCAGTTCTTC. Residues: CASSPTSVGEQFF.

This clonotype is medium-sized by share. J is TRBJ2-1 and V is TRBV20-1; D is ambiguous. The CDR3 spans 14 residues. The germline V gene encodes CDR1 DFQATT and CDR2 SNEGSKA (reference sequence). V was clipped by 3 bases and J by 7 bases, with 16 bases between them. CDR3 nucleotides: TGCAGTGCTAGGCCGCCATATAGGAGAAATGAGCAGTTCTTC. Protein sequence: CSARPPYRRNEQFF.

This clonotype was seen only a few times. The rearrangement links TRBV19 to TRBJ2-2, with TRBD1 matching 8 bases. The CDR3 length is 15 residues. Per germline, CDR1 LNHDA and CDR2 SQIVND (reference sequence). Trimming cost V 7 bases and J 6 bases; bases outside gene matches: 10. The CDR3 DNA follows: TGTGCCAGTACTTACAGTGGACAGGGAGCCGGGGAGCTGTTTTTT. Translation: CASTYSGQGAGELFF.

A few counts support this clonotype. A much larger clone differs from this one at a single base, so this may be a read error. V usage is TRBV28 and J usage is TRBJ2-3; 7 bases align to TRBD2. This CDR3 has 18 amino acids. Trimming cost V 6 bases and J 4 bases; bases outside gene matches: 19. Germline-derived CDR1 and CDR2 are MDHEN and SYDVKM. CDR3: CASSPLPFVSGGPDTQYF. CDR3 sequence (DNA): TGTGCCAGCAGCCCGCTTCCTTTTGTTTCGGGGGGACCAGATACGCAGTATTTT.

By frequency in the sample, this clonotype is medium-sized (0.01 to 0.1%). The chain combines TRBV14 with TRBJ2-2, with TRBD1 identical over 8 bases. The CDR3 runs 17 residues. CDR1 is SGHDN and CDR2 is FVKESK in the germline V gene. The trim removed 2 bases at V and 7 bases at J, leaving 12 bases unmatched. The CDR3, as DNA: TGTGCCAGCAGCCAACCTGCAGGGGGCTACTCCGGCGGGGAGCTGTTTTTT. It is translated as CASSQPAGGYSGGELFF.

Comments on this clonotype: A much bigger clone sits one base away, suggesting this may be a read error. The CDR3 sequence is CASSSIYLSGRLNTGELLF. As DNA, the CDR3 is TGTGCCAGCAGTTCGATTTACCTATCGGGCAGGCTGAACACCGGGGAGCTGCTTTTT. V gene TRBV28 combines with J gene TRBJ2-2, with a tentative D call TRBD2 (5 bases). There are 19 residues in the CDR3. CDR1 and CDR2 (germline): MDHEN, SYDVKM.

Relative to its sample, this clonotype is hyperexpanded. This rearrangement joins TRBV2 to TRBJ2-7; D not resolved. CDR1 and CDR2 (germline): SNHLY, FYNNEI. With 6 bases removed from V and 0 bases from J, the gap between germline ends came to 12 bases. The CDR3 has 14 residues. As DNA, the CDR3 is TGTGCCAGCAGCCCGGTCCAAAGCTCCTACGAGCAGTACTTC. Amino acid sequence: CASSPVQSSYEQYF. Full variable domain (remainder filled in from reference TRBV2 and TRBJ2-7): EPEVTQTPSHQVTQMGQEVILRCVPISNHLYFYWYRQILGQKVEFLVSFYNNEISEKSEIFDDQFSVERPDGSNFTLKIRSTKLEDSAMYFCASSPVQSSYEQYFGPGTRLTVT.

By frequency in the sample, this clonotype is large (0.1 to 1%). The rearrangement uses TRBV24-1 and TRBJ2-1, with D possibly being TRBD1 (5 bases). The CDR3 contains 16 residues. The V end was cut by 5 bases, the J end by 6 bases, with 19 bases between. From germline, CDR1 is KGHDR and CDR2 SFDVKD. The CDR3 DNA reads as TGTGCCACCAGTGCACCCGTAGGGGCTGGTGGCAATGAGCAGTTCTTC. Encoded protein: CATSAPVGAGGNEQFF.

This clonotype ranks as medium-sized. The rearrangement joins TRBV29-1 to TRBJ1-3; a weak D match, TRBD1 (5 bases). Germline-derived CDR1 and CDR2 are SQVTM and ANQGSEA. The CDR3 extends over 14 amino acids. The CDR3 DNA is TGCAGTGTGACGTGGGGGACCTCTGGAAACACCATATATTTT. Protein: CSVTWGTSGNTIYF.